The 2 T cell receptor beta chains listed next were all sequenced from one sample in a study of T cell changes during pregnancy in multiple sclerosis. Some clones are missing from TCRdb's copy, which holds only in-frame ones; the method was immunoSEQ multiplex PCR. The sample lists 75,000 to 100,000 clones, over 80% seen once, with about 2% in the top ten. The sample in question was peripheral blood, obtained after pregnancy. The receptor set was obtained from a female donor with multiple sclerosis, enrolled in a pregnancy study.

The CDR3 loop reads CSVESRGGAKNIQYF. In DNA, the CDR3 is TGCAGCGTTGAATCTCGCGGGGGAGCCAAAAACATTCAGTACTTC. This chain uses TRBV29-1 with TRBJ2-4; 7 bases are shared with TRBD2. The CDR3 totals 15 residues. V lost 2 bases, J lost 0 bases, and 4 bases stayed unmatched. Germline V lookup: CDR1 SQVTM, CDR2 ANQGSEA.

The chain recombines TRBV5-1 with TRBJ2-7; 16 positions agree with TRBD2. This CDR3 spans 16 amino acids. Germline trimming cut 6 bases from V and 2 bases from J; bases unmatched to any gene: 5. Germline CDR1 SGHRS, CDR2 YFSETQ. CDR3 in amino acids: CASKIGTSGRAYEQYF. The CDR3 bases are TGCGCCAGCAAAATAGGGACTAGCGGGAGGGCCTACGAGCAGTACTTC.